Below are 24 T cell receptor beta chains sequenced from a single sample in a study of blood T cell repertoires in COVID-19. The protocol was immunoSEQ multiplex PCR, while the TCRdb copy is restricted to in-frame clones and leaves out a portion. This table holds approximately 300,000 clones, roughly 85% found once. The specimen sequenced was PBMCs or T cells enriched from blood (not recorded which). The receptors stem from a woman younger than 45 who had been exposed to COVID-19.

This clone was recorded a few times. This chain connects TRBV9 to TRBJ2-2; 7 bases align to TRBD2. V dropped 0 bases and J dropped 0; count of bases not matched to a gene: 8. The CDR3 contains 18 residues. CDR1 and CDR2 (germline): SGDLS, YYNGEE. The CDR3 loop reads CASSVVGGRAANTGELFF. Here the CDR3 DNA reads TGTGCCAGCAGCGTAGTCGGGGGGAGGGCCGCGAACACCGGGGAGCTGTTTTTT.

The chain uses TRBV19 and TRBJ2-1, with D uncertain. CDR3 size: 14 residues. Germline lookup yields CDR1 LNHDA and CDR2 SQIVND (reference sequence). Trimming removed 3 bases from V and 4 bases from J, with 10 bases in between. The CDR3: CASSISRSYNEQFF. In DNA, the CDR3 is TGTGCCAGTAGTATCAGTCGGAGTTACAATGAGCAGTTCTTC.

This sequence joins TRBV11-2 and TRBJ2-7; D remains ambiguous. Germline V gene sequence: CDR1 SGHAT, CDR2 FQNNGV. Trimming removed 1 base from V and 7 bases from J, with 14 bases in between. The CDR3 is 14 residues long. Written as DNA, the CDR3 is TGTGCCAGCAGCTTAGTGGGCACCCTTGGGGAGCAGTACTTC. Amino acid sequence: CASSLVGTLGEQYF. Full variable domain (rest looked up from reference TRBV11-2 and TRBJ2-7): EAGVAQSPRYKIIEKRQSVAFWCNPISGHATLYWYQQILGQGPKLLIQFQNNGVVDDSQLPKDRFSAERLKGVDSTLKIQPAKLEDSAVYLCASSLVGTLGEQYFGPGTRLTVT.

This rearrangement joins TRBV19 to TRBJ2-1; TRBD2 is a possible D gene (6 bases). Trimming took 5 bases from V and 8 from J, leaving 16 bases between them. CDR1 is LNHDA, CDR2 SQIVND, per germline (reference sequence). CDR3 length equals 14 residues. The CDR3 is CASSPRGGGDEQFF. For the CDR3, the DNA is TGTGCCAGTAGTCCCCGTGGTGGCGGGGATGAGCAGTTCTTC.

The chain has TRBV18 and TRBJ1-5; no clear D. Germline V gives CDR1 KGHSH, CDR2 LQKENI. CDR3 size: 13 residues. V was clipped by 2 bases and J by 5 bases, with 7 bases between them. Here the CDR3 DNA reads TGTGCCAGCTCACCAACAGCCTATCAGCCCCAGCATTTT. It yields the protein CASSPTAYQPQHF.

This chain joins TRBV11-2 and TRBJ2-7, with D perhaps matching TRBD2 (6 bases). Per germline, CDR1 SGHAT and CDR2 FQNNGV. The CDR3 loop spans 15 amino acids. V was trimmed by 2 bases and J by 5 bases, leaving 16 bases between them. The CDR3 protein is CASSLMGGLGDEQYF. The CDR3 DNA sequence: TGTGCCAGCAGCTTAATGGGGGGTTTAGGGGACGAGCAGTACTTC.

The chain recombines TRBV11-2 with TRBJ2-2; TRBD2 is a possible D gene (7 bases). The CDR3 totals 16 residues. Germline lookup yields CDR1 SGHAT and CDR2 FQNNGV. The ends were cut back, 5 bases at V and 2 bases at J, with 15 bases in the middle. The CDR3 loop reads CASSRGARANTGELFF. The CDR3 coding sequence is TGTGCCAGCAGCCGGGGGGCCAGGGCCAACACCGGGGAGCTGTTTTTT.

The genes are TRBV7-3 and TRBJ2-1; TRBD2 aligns across 8 bases. The length of the CDR3 is 15 residues. Germline trimming cut 5 bases from V and 5 bases from J; bases unmatched to any gene: 8. CDR1 is SGHTA and CDR2 is FQGTGA in the germline V gene. In DNA form, the CDR3 reads TGTGCCAGCAGCCGTACTAGCGGACCTAACAATGAGCAGTTCTTC. Its protein product is CASSRTSGPNNEQFF.

The chain is built from TRBV18 and TRBJ1-1, with TRBD1 matching over 11 bases. CDR1 and CDR2 from the germline V gene are KGHSH and LQKENI. The CDR3 runs to 16 residues. Germline trimming cut 6 bases from V and 0 bases from J; bases unmatched to any gene: 6. The CDR3 reads CASSPGQGGMNTEAFF. The DNA of the CDR3 is TGTGCCAGCTCGCCGGGACAGGGGGGGATGAACACTGAAGCTTTCTTT.

V usage is TRBV2 and J usage is TRBJ2-7, with no clear D. Trimming pared 2 bases from V and 4 bases from J, leaving 15 bases between. This CDR3 has 15 amino acids. Germline V gene lookup returns CDR1 SNHLY and CDR2 FYNNEI. The CDR3 sequence: CASSEKRRLLYEQYF. The DNA for the CDR3 is TGTGCCAGCAGTGAAAAGAGGCGCCTGCTGTACGAGCAGTACTTC.

Note on this clone: Germline is not matched at one junction end, which may reflect a read error. The rearrangement joins TRBV27 to TRBJ1-2, with a possible D match to TRBD1 (6 bases). The CDR3 is made up of 16 amino acids. In germline, CDR1 is MNHEY, CDR2 SMNVEV (reference sequence). CDR3 DNA sequence: TGTGCCAGCACTCAAACCAGGGTCGGGACAAACTCTGGCTACACCTTC. This encodes CASTQTRVGTNSGYTF.

This chain connects TRBV7-3 to TRBJ2-1; TRBD2 agrees at 9 bases. The germline V gene has CDR1 SGHTA and CDR2 FQGTGA. V was clipped by 0 bases and J by 0 bases; unmatched bases: 12. The CDR3 extends over 20 amino acids. The CDR3 loop is CASSLTGRLAGIYSYNEQFF. The CDR3, as DNA: TGTGCCAGCAGCTTAACCGGGCGGCTAGCGGGGATCTACTCCTACAATGAGCAGTTCTTC.

The chain couples TRBV7-3 to TRBJ1-6, with D hard to call. The ends were cut back, 2 bases at V and 6 bases at J, with 11 bases in the middle. The CDR3 extends over 15 amino acids. Germline CDR1 SGHTA, CDR2 FQGTGA. The CDR3 sequence is CASSLGGQPNSPLHF. The CDR3 coding sequence is TGTGCCAGCAGCTTAGGAGGGCAGCCTAATTCACCCCTCCACTTT.

V is TRBV7-3 and J is TRBJ2-1; 8 positions agree with TRBD2. This CDR3 has 15 amino acids. The J segment lost 5 bases and the V segment lost 3 bases, leaving 6 bases of the junction unmatched. Germline V CDR1 and CDR2: SGHTA, FQGTGA. The CDR3 DNA is TGTGCCAGCAGCTTGGGGGTAGCGGGGCACAATGAGCAGTTCTTC. This encodes CASSLGVAGHNEQFF. The full variable domain, completed using reference TRBV7-3 and TRBJ2-1, is GAGVSQTPSNKVTEKGKYVELRCDPISGHTALYWYRQSLGQGPEFLIYFQGTGAADDSGLPNDRFFAVRPEGSVSTLKIQRTERGDSAVYLCASSLGVAGHNEQFFGPGTRLTVL.

The chain uses TRBV9 and TRBJ2-7, with D possibly TRBD1 on 6 matching bases. This CDR3 is built from 14 residues. The germline V gene encodes CDR1 SGDLS and CDR2 YYNGEE. Trimming took 6 bases from V and 6 from J, leaving 19 bases between them. This chain's CDR3 is CASTALKLGGEQYF. CDR3 nucleotides: TGTGCCAGCACCGCCCTGAAGTTAGGGGGCGAGCAGTACTTC.

The chain joins TRBV10-3 to TRBJ1-3; D gene uncertain. V gave up 6 bases and J gave up 0 bases, with 6 bases separating them. Germline-derived CDR1 and CDR2 are ENHRY and SYGVKD. This CDR3 has 13 amino acids. This chain's CDR3 is CAIRTSSGNTIYF. In nucleotides, the CDR3 is TGTGCCATCAGGACAAGCTCTGGAAACACCATATATTTT.

The chain joins TRBV9 to TRBJ2-3; 9 nucleotides agree with TRBD2. V shed 2 bases and J 4 bases; nucleotides not matched to a gene: 2. The CDR3 runs 14 residues. Per germline, CDR1 SGDLS and CDR2 YYNGEE. The CDR3 DNA reads TGTGCCAGCAGCGTTAGCGGGAGACCAGATACGCAGTATTTT. This sequence encodes CASSVSGRPDTQYF.

CDR3 DNA sequence: TGCGCCAGCAGCCAAGTGGCGGGGGGTGGCTACGAGCAGTACTTC. Amino acids: CASSQVAGGGYEQYF. V is TRBV4-1 and J is TRBJ2-7; 8 bases line up with TRBD2. Germline trimming cut 1 base from V and 3 bases from J; bases unmatched to any gene: 5. Germline V gives CDR1 MGHRA, CDR2 YSYEKL. The CDR3 covers 15 residues.

The chain combines TRBV7-3 with TRBJ2-2; TRBD1 matches at 8 bases. The germline V gene has CDR1 SGHTA and CDR2 FQGTGA. This CDR3 comprises 17 residues. The J segment lost 3 bases and the V segment lost 5 bases, leaving 11 bases of the junction unmatched. CDR3 in DNA: TGTGCCAGCAGCCCAGTAGGGGACAGGTTTTACACCGGGGAGCTGTTTTTT. This codes for CASSPVGDRFYTGELFF.

V usage is TRBV5-1 and J usage is TRBJ1-2, with a weak D call TRBD1 (6 bases). The CDR3 totals 15 residues. Trimming took 0 bases from V and 1 from J, leaving 10 bases between them. Germline-derived CDR1 and CDR2 are SGHRS and YFSETQ. Here the CDR3 reads CASSLAPGDNYGYTF. CDR3 nucleotides: TGCGCCAGCAGCTTGGCTCCAGGGGATAACTATGGCTACACCTTC.

This chain's CDR3 is CAWSVEGAGGNQPQHF. The CDR3 DNA follows: TGTGCCTGGAGTGTTGAGGGGGCGGGTGGCAATCAGCCCCAGCATTTT. V is TRBV30 and J is TRBJ1-5; 7 bases map to TRBD1. This CDR3 has 16 amino acids. The V segment lost 0 bases and the J segment 2 bases; nucleotides outside the gene matches: 7. From germline, CDR1 is GTSNPN and CDR2 SVGIG (reference sequence).

The genes are TRBV5-4 and TRBJ2-7, with 8 bases matching TRBD1. Germline CDR1 and CDR2: SGHNT and YYREEE (reference sequence). There are 14 residues in the CDR3. The V gene end was trimmed by 3 bases and the J gene end by 6 bases; junction bases not matched to a gene: 8. DNA of the CDR3: TGTGCCAGCAGCTCACAGGGGGTAGTCAGCGAGCAGTACTTC. Its translation: CASSSQGVVSEQYF.

This chain joins TRBV24-1 and TRBJ1-5; 8 bases align to TRBD1. The CDR3 is 15 amino acids. With V trimmed by 3 bases and J by 5 bases, 5 bases remained unmatched. The germline V gene encodes CDR1 KGHDR and CDR2 SFDVKD. The CDR3 nucleotides are TGTGCCACCAGTGATACCCGGACAGGGTATCAGCCCCAGCATTTT. It yields the protein CATSDTRTGYQPQHF.

V gene TRBV5-6 combines with J gene TRBJ2-2; D is perhaps TRBD1 (7 bases). The CDR3 has 15 residues. Germline V gene lookup returns CDR1 SGHDT and CDR2 YYEEEE. The V and J ends lost 2 bases and 4 bases respectively, with 12 bases between them. The CDR3 DNA reads TGTGCCAGCAGCTTTCGACAGGGAGGCACCGGGGAGCTGTTTTTT. Protein: CASSFRQGGTGELFF. Filled out from reference TRBV5-6 and TRBJ2-2, the complete variable domain reads DAGVTQSPTHLIKTRGQQVTLRCSPKSGHDTVSWYQQALGQGPQFIFQYYEEEERQRGNFPDRFSGHQFPNYSSELNVNALLLGDSALYLCASSFRQGGTGELFFGEGSRLTVL.